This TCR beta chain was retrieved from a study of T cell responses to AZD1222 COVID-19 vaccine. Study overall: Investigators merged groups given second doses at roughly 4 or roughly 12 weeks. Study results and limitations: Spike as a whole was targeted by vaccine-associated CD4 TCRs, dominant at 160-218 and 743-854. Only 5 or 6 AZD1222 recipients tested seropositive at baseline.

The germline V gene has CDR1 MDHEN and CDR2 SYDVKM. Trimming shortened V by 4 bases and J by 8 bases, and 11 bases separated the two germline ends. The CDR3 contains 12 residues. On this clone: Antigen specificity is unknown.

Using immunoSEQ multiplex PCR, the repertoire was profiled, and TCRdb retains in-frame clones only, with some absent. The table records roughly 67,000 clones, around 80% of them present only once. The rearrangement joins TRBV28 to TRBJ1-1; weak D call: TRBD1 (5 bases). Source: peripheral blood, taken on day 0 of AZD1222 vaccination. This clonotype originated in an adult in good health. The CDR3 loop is CASSSWTSEAFF. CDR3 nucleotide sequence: TGTGCCAGCAGTTCATGGACATCCGAAGCTTTCTTT.